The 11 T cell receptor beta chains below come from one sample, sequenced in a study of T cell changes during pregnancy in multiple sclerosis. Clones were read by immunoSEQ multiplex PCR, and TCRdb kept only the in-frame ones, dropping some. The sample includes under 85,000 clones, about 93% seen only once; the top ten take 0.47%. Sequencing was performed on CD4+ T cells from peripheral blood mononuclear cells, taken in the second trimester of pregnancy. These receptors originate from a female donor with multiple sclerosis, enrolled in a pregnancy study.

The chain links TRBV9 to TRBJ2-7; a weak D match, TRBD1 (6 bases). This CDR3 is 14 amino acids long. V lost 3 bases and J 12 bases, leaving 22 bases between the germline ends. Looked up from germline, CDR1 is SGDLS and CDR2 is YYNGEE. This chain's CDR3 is CASSAGTPLGRVYF. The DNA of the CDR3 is TGTGCCAGCAGCGCCGGGACACCTCTGGGTAGAGTGTACTTC.

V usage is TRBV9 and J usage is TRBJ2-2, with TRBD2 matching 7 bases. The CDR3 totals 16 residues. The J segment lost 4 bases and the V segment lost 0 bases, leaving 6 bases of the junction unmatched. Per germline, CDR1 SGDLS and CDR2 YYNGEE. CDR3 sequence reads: CASSVGAGTGTGELFF. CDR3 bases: TGTGCCAGCAGCGTAGGAGCGGGGACGGGCACCGGGGAGCTGTTTTTT.

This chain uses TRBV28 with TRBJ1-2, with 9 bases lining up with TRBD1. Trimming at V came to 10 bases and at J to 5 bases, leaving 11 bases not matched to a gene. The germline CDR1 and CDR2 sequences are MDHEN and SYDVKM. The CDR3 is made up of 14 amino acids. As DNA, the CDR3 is TGTGCCATCCGTGGGACAGGGAGGGGATATGGCTACACCTTC. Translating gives CAIRGTGRGYGYTF.

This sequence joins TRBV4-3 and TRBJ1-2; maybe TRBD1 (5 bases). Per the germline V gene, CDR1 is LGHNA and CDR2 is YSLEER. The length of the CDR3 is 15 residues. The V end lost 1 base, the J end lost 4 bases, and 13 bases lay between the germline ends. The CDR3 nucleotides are TGCGCCAGCAGCCAAGTATGGGAGGGGAGCTATGGCTACACCTTC. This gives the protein CASSQVWEGSYGYTF.

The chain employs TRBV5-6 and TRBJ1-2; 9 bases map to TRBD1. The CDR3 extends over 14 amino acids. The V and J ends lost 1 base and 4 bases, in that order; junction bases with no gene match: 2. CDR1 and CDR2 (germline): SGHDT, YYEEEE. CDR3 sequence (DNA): TGTGCCAGCAGCTTGAGGGACAGGGCCTATGGCTACACCTTC. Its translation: CASSLRDRAYGYTF.

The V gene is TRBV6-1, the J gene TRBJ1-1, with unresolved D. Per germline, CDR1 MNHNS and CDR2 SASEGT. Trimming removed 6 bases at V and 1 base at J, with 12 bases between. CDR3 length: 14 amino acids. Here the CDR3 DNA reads TGTGCCAGCAGAATCCGGGATTCGAACACTGAAGCTTTCTTT. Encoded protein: CASRIRDSNTEAFF.

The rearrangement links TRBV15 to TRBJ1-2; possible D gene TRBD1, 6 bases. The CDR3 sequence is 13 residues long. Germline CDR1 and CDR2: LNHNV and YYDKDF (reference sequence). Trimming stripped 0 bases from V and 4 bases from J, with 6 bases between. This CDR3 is CATSREGAYGYTF. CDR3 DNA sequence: TGTGCCACCAGCAGAGAGGGGGCCTATGGCTACACCTTC.

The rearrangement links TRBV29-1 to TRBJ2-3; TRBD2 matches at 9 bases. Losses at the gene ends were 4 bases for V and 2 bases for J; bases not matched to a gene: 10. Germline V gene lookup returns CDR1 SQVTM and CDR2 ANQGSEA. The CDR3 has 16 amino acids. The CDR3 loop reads CSVAVSSGGFTDTQYF. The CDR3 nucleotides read TGCAGCGTTGCAGTTTCGAGCGGGGGGTTCACAGATACGCAGTATTTT.

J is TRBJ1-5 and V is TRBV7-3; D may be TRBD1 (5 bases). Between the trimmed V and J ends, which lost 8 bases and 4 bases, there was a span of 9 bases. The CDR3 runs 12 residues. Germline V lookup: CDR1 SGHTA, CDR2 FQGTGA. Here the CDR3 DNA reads TGTGCCAGCTACCGGGGGAATCAGCCCCAGCATTTT. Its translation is CASYRGNQPQHF.

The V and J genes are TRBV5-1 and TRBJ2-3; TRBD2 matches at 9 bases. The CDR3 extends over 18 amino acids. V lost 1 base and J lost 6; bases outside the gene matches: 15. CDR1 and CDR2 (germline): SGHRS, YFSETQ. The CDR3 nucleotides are TGCGCCAGCAGCTTGAGTGGACTCGCGGGAGGGACTGGCGATACGCAGTATTTT. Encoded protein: CASSLSGLAGGTGDTQYF. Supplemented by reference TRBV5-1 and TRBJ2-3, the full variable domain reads KAGVTQTPRYLIKTRGQQVTLSCSPISGHRSVSWYQQTPGQGLQFLFEYFSETQRNKGNFPGRFSGRQFSNSRSEMNVSTLELGDSALYLCASSLSGLAGGTGDTQYFGPGTRLTVL.

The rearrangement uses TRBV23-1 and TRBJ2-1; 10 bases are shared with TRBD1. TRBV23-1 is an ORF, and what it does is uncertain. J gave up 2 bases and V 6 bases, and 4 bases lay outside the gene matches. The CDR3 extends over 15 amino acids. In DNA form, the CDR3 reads TGCGCCAGCAGCCAGGGACAGGGGCCCTACAATGAGCAGTTCTTC. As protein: CASSQGQGPYNEQFF.